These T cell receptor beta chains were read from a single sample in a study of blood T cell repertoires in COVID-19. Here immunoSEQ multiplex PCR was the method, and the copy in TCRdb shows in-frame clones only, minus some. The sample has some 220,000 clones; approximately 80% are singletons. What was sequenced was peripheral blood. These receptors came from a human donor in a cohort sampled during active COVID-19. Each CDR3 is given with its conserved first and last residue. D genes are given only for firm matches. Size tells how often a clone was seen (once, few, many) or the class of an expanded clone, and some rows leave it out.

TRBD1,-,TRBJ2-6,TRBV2,CASRHRDRAGANVLTF,TGTGCCAGCAGGCATAGGGACAGGGCTGGGGCCAACGTCCTGACTTTC
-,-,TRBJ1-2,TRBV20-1,CSAYGGYGYTF,TGCAGTGCTTACGGGGGCTATGGCTACACCTTC
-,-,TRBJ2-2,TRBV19,CASSDFGGELFF,TGTGCCAGTAGTGACTTCGGCGGGGAGCTGTTTTTT
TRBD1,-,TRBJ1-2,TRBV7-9,CASSPRTGGYYGYTF,TGTGCCAGCAGCCCTCGGACAGGGGGCTACTATGGCTACACCTTC
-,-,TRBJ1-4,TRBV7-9,CASSPEGTSQEKLFF,TGTGCCAGCAGCCCAGAGGGGACAAGCCAAGAAAAACTGTTTTTT
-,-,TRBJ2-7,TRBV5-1,CASSRGDEQYF,TGCGCCAGCAGCAGAGGTGACGAGCAGTACTTC
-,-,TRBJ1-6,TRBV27,CASSPTTGFASPLHF,TGTGCCAGCAGCCCTACGACAGGTTTTGCTTCACCCCTCCACTTT
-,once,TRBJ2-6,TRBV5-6,CASSLYSGANVLTF,TGTGCCAGCAGCTTGTATTCTGGGGCCAACGTCCTGACTTTC
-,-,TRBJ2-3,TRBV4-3,CASSQEAGYGDTQYF,TGCGCCAGCAGCCAAGAAGCAGGGTATGGAGATACGCAGTATTTT
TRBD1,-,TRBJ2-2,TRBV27,CASSFRTGVTGELFF,TGTGCCAGCAGTTTTAGGACAGGGGTGACCGGGGAGCTGTTTTTT
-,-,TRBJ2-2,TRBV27,CASSLGAVGGELFF,TGTGCCAGCAGTTTGGGGGCAGTGGGCGGGGAGCTGTTTTTT
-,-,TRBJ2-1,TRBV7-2,CASSLGTQGSSEQFF,TGTGCCAGCAGCTTAGGGACACAGGGTTCGAGTGAGCAGTTCTTC
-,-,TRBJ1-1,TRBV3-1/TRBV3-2,CASSQSRTGRRAFF,TGTGCCAGCAGCCAAAGCAGGACGGGTAGGAGGGCTTTCTTT
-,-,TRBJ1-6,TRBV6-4,CASSPGQSSPLHF,TGTGCCAGCAGTCCAGGACAGTCTTCACCCCTCCACTTT
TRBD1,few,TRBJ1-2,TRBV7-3,CASSSTGTANYGYTF,TGTGCCAGCAGTTCGACAGGGACAGCTAACTATGGCTACACCTTC
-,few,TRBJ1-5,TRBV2,CASSLGGGPREPQHF,TGTGCCAGCAGCCTAGGTGGAGGGCCTCGGGAGCCCCAGCATTTT
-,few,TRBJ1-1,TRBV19,CASSGSQGVTEAFF,TGTGCCAGTAGTGGATCACAGGGAGTAACTGAAGCTTTCTTT